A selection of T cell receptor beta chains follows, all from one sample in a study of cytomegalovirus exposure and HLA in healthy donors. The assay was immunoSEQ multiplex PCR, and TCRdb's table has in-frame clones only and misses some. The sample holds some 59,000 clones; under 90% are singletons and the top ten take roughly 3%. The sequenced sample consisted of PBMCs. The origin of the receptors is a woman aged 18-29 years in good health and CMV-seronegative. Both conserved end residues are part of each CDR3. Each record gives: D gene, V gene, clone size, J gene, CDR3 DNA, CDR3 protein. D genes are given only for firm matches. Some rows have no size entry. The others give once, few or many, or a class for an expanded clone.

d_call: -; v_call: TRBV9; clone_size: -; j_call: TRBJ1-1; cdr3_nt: TGTGCCAGCAGCCTCGGGGGTCTGAACACTGAAGCTTTCTTT; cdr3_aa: CASSLGGLNTEAFF
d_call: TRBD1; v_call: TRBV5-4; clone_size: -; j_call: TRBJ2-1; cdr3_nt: TGTGCCAGCAGCTTGGTACAGGGGGACCAGTTCTTC; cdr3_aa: CASSLVQGDQFF
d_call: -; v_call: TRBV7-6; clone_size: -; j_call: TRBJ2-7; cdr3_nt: TGTGCCAGCAGCTTAAACAGGAACGAGCAGTACTTC; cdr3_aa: CASSLNRNEQYF
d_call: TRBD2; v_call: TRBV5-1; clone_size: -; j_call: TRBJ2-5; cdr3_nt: TGCGCCAGCAGAGGTCGCACTAGCGGGTTCAACCCTCAAGAGACCCAGTACTTC; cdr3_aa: CASRGRTSGFNPQETQYF
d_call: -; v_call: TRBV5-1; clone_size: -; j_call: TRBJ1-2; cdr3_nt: TGCGCCAGTAAAAAGGGGGATGATGGCTACACCTTC; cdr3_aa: CASKKGDDGYTF
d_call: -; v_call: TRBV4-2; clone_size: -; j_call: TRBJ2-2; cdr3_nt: TGTGCCAGCAGCCTCTCGAACACCGGGGAGCTGTTTTTT; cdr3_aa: CASSLSNTGELFF
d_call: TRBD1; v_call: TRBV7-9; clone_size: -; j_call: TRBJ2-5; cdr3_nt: TGTGCCAGCAGCTTAGTCCTAAGGGACAGGCCCAAGTTGTCCCAGTACTTC; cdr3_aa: CASSLVLRDRPKLSQYF
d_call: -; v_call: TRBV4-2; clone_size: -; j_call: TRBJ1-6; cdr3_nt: TGTGCCAGCAGCCCCCACGAAACAGGCAACCTTTCACCCCTCCACTTT; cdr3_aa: CASSPHETGNLSPLHF
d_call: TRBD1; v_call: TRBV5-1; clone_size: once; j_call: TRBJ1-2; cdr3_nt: TGCGCCAGCAGCTCGGGACAGGGGGGCTTCCATGGCTACACCTTC; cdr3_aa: CASSSGQGGFHGYTF
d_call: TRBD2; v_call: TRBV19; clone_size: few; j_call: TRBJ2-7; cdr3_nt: TGTGCCAGTAGTATTGAACTAGCGTCCCACGAGCAGTACTTC; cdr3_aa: CASSIELASHEQYF
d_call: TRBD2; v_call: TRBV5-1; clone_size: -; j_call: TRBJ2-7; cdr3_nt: TGCGCCAGCAGCTTGGGTAACGCGGGAGAAGGCTACGAGCAGTACTTC; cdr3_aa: CASSLGNAGEGYEQYF